This T cell receptor (beta chain) originates from a study of blood T cells in healthy people across ages. General study findings and limits: It was held that the diversity estimates obtained from one million T cells were underestimates. As age increased, TCR beta diversity per million T cells fell in a roughly linear fashion. Naive T cell percentage showed a strong correlation with TCR beta diversity.

Concerning this clonotype itself: The antigen is not known.

A second PCR of roughly 6 to 12 cycles used a sample-barcoded 5' primer and a J-beta primer mix. TCRdb used MiXCR to reprocess the 5' RACE reads, holding one entry per CDR3 protein. Of around 990,000 distinct CDR3 sequences listed, roughly 24% are singletons. CDR3 size: 12 residues. Germline V gene lookup returns CDR1 MDHEN and CDR2 SYDVKM. V lost 5 bases to trimming and J lost 2 bases, with 4 bases between them. The sample also formed part of further work on T cells of mothers and their children. According to that study: Both sample barcodes and 2-4 random nucleotides came from the M1S primer of the second PCR.

Sequencing was carried out using blood. The TCR originated in a girl aged 2 to 9 in good health. The genes are TRBV28 and TRBJ1-3; D is uncertain. In DNA, the CDR3 is TGTGCCAGCAGTGAGGCTGGAAACACCATATATTTT. Residues: CASSEAGNTIYF.